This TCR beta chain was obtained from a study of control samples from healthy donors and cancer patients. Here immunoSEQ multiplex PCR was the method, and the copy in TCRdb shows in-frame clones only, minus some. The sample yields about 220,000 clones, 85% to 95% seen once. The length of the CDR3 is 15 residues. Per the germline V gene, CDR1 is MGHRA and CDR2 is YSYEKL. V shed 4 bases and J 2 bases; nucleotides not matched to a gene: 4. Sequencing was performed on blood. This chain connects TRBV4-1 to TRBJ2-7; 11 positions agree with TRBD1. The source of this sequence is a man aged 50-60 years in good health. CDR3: CASSRPGQGAYEQYF. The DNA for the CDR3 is TGCGCCAGCAGCCGGCCGGGACAGGGGGCCTACGAGCAGTACTTC.